Below, one T cell receptor (beta chain) is given with its context. The antigen is undetermined. The sample's treatment: approximately nine-day PBMC culture with coronavirus spike peptide pools or control peptides (ViraFEST assay). ViraFEST relied on peptide pools to expand antigen-specific T cells; the TCRs were sequenced afterward. This specimen comes from a study of vaccination and CD4 T cells after COVID-19. The study sequenced cultured CD4+ T cell DNA using the Oncomine TCR Beta short-read assay. From the PCR reads, TCRdb called clonotypes with MiXCR, one entry per CDR3 protein. The data hold over 10,000 distinct CDR3 sequences, with more than 70% observed a single time. V dropped 6 bases and J dropped 0 bases, with 21 bases sitting between them. Germline lookup yields CDR1 MNHNS and CDR2 SASEGT. CDR3 size: 18 residues.

The receptor's source is a human donor who had recovered from COVID-19. Specimen: CD4+ T cells from blood, cultured in vitro. The chain uses TRBV6-1 and TRBJ1-5; tentative D call: TRBD1 (6 bases). CDR3 sequence: CASRHGWGQLSSNQPQHF. As DNA, the CDR3 is TGTGCCAGCAGGCATGGGTGGGGGCAATTGAGTAGCAATCAGCCCCAGCATTTT.